Below are 24 T cell receptor beta chains sequenced from a single sample in a study of spatial heterogeneity in lung cancer. Time point denoted: sample taken at primary tumor resection. Material for sequencing was whole RNA from tumor, nontumor lung or frozen PBMC, left unsorted. TCRdb itself ran the 5' RACE reads through MiXCR, one entry per CDR3 protein. The table records 50,000 to 65,000 distinct CDR3 sequences, less than 10% of them present only once. The source was PBMCs, collected at surgery. Receptor source: a female donor with early-stage non-small cell lung cancer.

This clonotype was seen more than once but under ten times. The J gene is TRBJ1-4, the V gene TRBV5-1, with a possible D match to TRBD1 (6 bases). CDR3 length: 15 amino acids. The V gene's germline CDR1 is SGHRS and CDR2 YFSETQ. V was cut by 4 bases and J by 6 bases, with 16 bases left in between. The DNA for the CDR3 is TGCGCCAGCAGCCCCCCGGGCGGGGGCGATGAAAAACTGTTTTTT. It specifies CASSPPGGGDEKLFF.

V gene TRBV28 combines with J gene TRBJ1-5, with TRBD1 matching over 8 bases. CDR1 and CDR2 (germline): MDHEN, SYDVKM. CDR3 length: 16 amino acids. The trim removed 2 bases at V and 3 bases at J, leaving 6 bases unmatched. The CDR3 DNA sequence: TGTGCCAGCAGTTTAGAGGGACAGGTTCTCAATCAGCCCCAGCATTTT. The encoded protein is CASSLEGQVLNQPQHF.

This clonotype was seen a few times. The chain is built from TRBV10-3 and TRBJ2-7; the match to TRBD2 covers 10 bases. The J segment lost 3 bases and the V segment lost 3 bases, leaving 5 bases of the junction unmatched. CDR3 length: 15 residues. Germline V lookup: CDR1 ENHRY, CDR2 SYGVKD. The CDR3: CAISEQASGGYEQYF. The CDR3 nucleotides read TGTGCCATCAGTGAACAGGCTAGCGGGGGCTACGAGCAGTACTTC.

This clonotype was detected ten times or more. This CDR3 reads CSAGRGAGEPNTEAFF. In nucleotides, the CDR3 is TGCAGTGCGGGAAGGGGGGCGGGGGAGCCGAACACTGAAGCTTTCTTT. The chain links TRBV20-1 to TRBJ1-1; weak D call: TRBD1 (6 bases). CDR1 and CDR2 from the germline V gene are DFQATT and SNEGSKA (reference sequence). The CDR3 contains 16 residues. V was shortened by 6 bases and J by 1 base, with 21 bases between the two germline ends.

This clonotype has a handful of counts. V usage is TRBV11-3 and J usage is TRBJ2-1, with 7 bases lining up with TRBD2. The CDR3 runs to 14 residues. Germline assignment: CDR1 SGHNT and CDR2 YENEEA. The ends lost 7 bases at V and 7 bases at J; junction bases unmatched: 10. CDR3: CASTPGGATNEQFF. The DNA for the CDR3 is TGTGCCAGCACTCCGGGAGGCGCAACTAATGAGCAGTTCTTC.

This clonotype is medium-sized within its sample. The chain links TRBV5-1 to TRBJ2-7; 10 bases fit TRBD1. V shed 4 bases and J 3 bases; nucleotides not matched to a gene: 10. Germline CDR1 is SGHRS and CDR2 is YFSETQ. The CDR3 length is 16 residues. In DNA, the CDR3 is TGCGCCAGCAGCAAGGACCCGGGACAGGGGAGCTACGAGCAGTACTTC. The encoded protein is CASSKDPGQGSYEQYF. Based on the CDR3 plus reference TRBV5-1 and TRBJ2-7, the full variable domain is KAGVTQTPRYLIKTRGQQVTLSCSPISGHRSVSWYQQTPGQGLQFLFEYFSETQRNKGNFPGRFSGRQFSNSRSEMNVSTLELGDSALYLCASSKDPGQGSYEQYFGPGTRLTVT.

V gene TRBV20-1 combines with J gene TRBJ2-5; TRBD1 matches at 8 bases. With V trimmed by 0 bases and J by 5 bases, 5 bases remained unmatched. The CDR3 contains 14 residues. Germline V gene sequence: CDR1 DFQATT, CDR2 SNEGSKA (reference sequence). For the CDR3, the DNA is TGCAGTGCTAGAGATTCCAGGGGGCTGGAGACCCAGTACTTC. Its protein product is CSARDSRGLETQYF.

This clonotype showed up many times. The J gene is TRBJ1-1, the V gene TRBV28; D call uncertain. This CDR3 contains 11 residues. Looked up from germline, CDR1 is MDHEN and CDR2 is SYDVKM. V was trimmed by 4 bases and J by 5 bases, leaving 5 bases between them. The CDR3 coding sequence is TGTGCCAGCAGTTCAATTACTGAAGCTTTCTTT. Translation gives CASSSITEAFF. Using reference TRBV28 and TRBJ1-1 for the parts outside the CDR3, the full variable domain is DVKVTQSSRYLVKRTGEKVFLECVQDMDHENMFWYRQDPGLGLRLIYFSYDVKMKEKGDIPEGYSVSREKKERFSLILESASTNQTSMYLCASSSITEAFFGQGTRLTVV.

This chain links TRBV5-5 with TRBJ2-7; D may be TRBD2 (5 bases). Germline V CDR1 and CDR2: SGHKS, YYEKEE (reference sequence). Trimming took 2 bases from V and 7 from J, leaving 13 bases between them. The CDR3 totals 13 residues. This chain's CDR3 is CASSLQRFGEQYV. The DNA of the CDR3 is TGTGCCAGCAGCTTACAGCGGTTTGGGGAGCAGTACGTC.

This clonotype was recorded many times. The chain uses TRBV24-1 and TRBJ2-7; 9 bases align to TRBD1. J lost 5 bases, V lost 3 bases, and 7 bases had no gene match. CDR3 length: 15 amino acids. Germline values: CDR1 KGHDR, CDR2 SFDVKD. The CDR3 spells CATSDTGTGSNEQYF. CDR3 DNA sequence: TGTGCCACCAGTGATACCGGGACAGGGTCCAACGAGCAGTACTTC.

The table lists this clonotype with many counts. This sequence joins TRBV6-5 and TRBJ1-5; 7 nucleotides agree with TRBD1. V trimming: 1 base; J trimming: 2 bases; junction bases outside the gene matches: 5. Germline V gives CDR1 MNHEY, CDR2 SVGAGI. The length of the CDR3 is 16 residues. The CDR3 bases are TGTGCCAGCAGTTACTGGGGCAGGGGGGGCAATCAGCCCCAGCATTTT. Its protein product is CASSYWGRGGNQPQHF.

This clonotype was recorded a few times. V is TRBV28 and J is TRBJ2-3; no definite D call. Looked up from germline, CDR1 is MDHEN and CDR2 is SYDVKM. This CDR3 contains 13 residues. Trimming left V 6 bases short and J 0 bases short, with 7 bases between. The chain's CDR3 is CASSPPSTDTQYF. CDR3 bases: TGTGCCAGCAGCCCCCCTAGCACAGATACGCAGTATTTT. The full variable domain, its missing parts supplied by reference TRBV28 and TRBJ2-3, is DVKVTQSSRYLVKRTGEKVFLECVQDMDHENMFWYRQDPGLGLRLIYFSYDVKMKEKGDIPEGYSVSREKKERFSLILESASTNQTSMYLCASSPPSTDTQYFGPGTRLTVL.

This clonotype was recorded many times. This chain uses TRBV7-2 with TRBJ2-1; TRBD2 aligns across 10 bases. CDR3 size: 15 residues. The germline V gene has CDR1 SGHTA and CDR2 FQGNSA. The V segment lost 5 bases and the J segment 3 bases; nucleotides outside the gene matches: 4. CDR3 sequence reads: CASSLSGGNYNEQFF. As DNA, the CDR3 is TGTGCCAGCAGCCTTAGCGGGGGGAACTACAATGAGCAGTTCTTC.

At least ten counts were recorded for this clonotype. The rearrangement uses TRBV11-3 and TRBJ1-1, with a weak D call TRBD1 (6 bases). Looked up from germline, CDR1 is SGHNT and CDR2 is YENEEA. CDR3 length equals 13 residues. The ends were cut back, 3 bases at V and 4 bases at J, with 9 bases in the middle. The CDR3 protein is CASSFGGGTEAFF. CDR3 sequence (DNA): TGTGCCAGCAGCTTTGGAGGGGGCACTGAAGCTTTCTTT.

There are many counts of this clonotype. The CDR3 DNA is TGTGCCAGCAGCCGTTCGAGACAGGAGAAAGAGACCCAGTACTTC. Amino acid sequence: CASSRSRQEKETQYF. The chain uses TRBV28 and TRBJ2-5; D is perhaps TRBD1 (6 bases). CDR1 and CDR2 (germline): MDHEN, SYDVKM. V was cut by 6 bases and J by 3 bases, with 17 bases left in between. The CDR3 has 15 amino acids.

The table lists this clonotype with a few counts. V is TRBV5-1 and J is TRBJ1-2, with TRBD1 matching 12 bases. The CDR3 contains 18 residues. V lost 4 bases, J lost 1 base, and 11 bases stayed unmatched. The germline CDR1 and CDR2 sequences are SGHRS and YFSETQ. For the CDR3, the DNA is TGCGCCAGCAGCCCACGTCCCGGGACAGGGGGCGATAACTATGGCTACACCTTC. Residues: CASSPRPGTGGDNYGYTF.

This clonotype has ten or more counts. This chain joins TRBV12-3 or TRBV12-4 and TRBJ2-3; tentatively, D is TRBD1 (6 bases). The CDR3 is made up of 15 amino acids. Trimming removed 7 bases from V and 0 bases from J, with 14 bases in between. The DNA for the CDR3 is TGTGCCAGCAAATCACAGGGTTTGAGCACAGATACGCAGTATTTT. This sequence encodes CASKSQGLSTDTQYF.

This chain joins TRBV5-1 and TRBJ2-1, with 7 bases fitting TRBD1. The V segment lost 0 bases and the J segment 9 bases; nucleotides outside the gene matches: 6. The CDR3 length is 14 residues. In germline, CDR1 is SGHRS, CDR2 YFSETQ. CDR3 residues: CASSLGGQLPEQFF. Written as DNA, the CDR3 is TGCGCCAGCAGCTTGGGGGGACAGCTACCTGAGCAGTTCTTC. The full variable domain, in which reference TRBV5-1 and TRBJ2-1 provide the parts outside the CDR3, is KAGVTQTPRYLIKTRGQQVTLSCSPISGHRSVSWYQQTPGQGLQFLFEYFSETQRNKGNFPGRFSGRQFSNSRSEMNVSTLELGDSALYLCASSLGGQLPEQFFGPGTRLTVL.

This rearrangement joins TRBV6-4 to TRBJ1-1; TRBD1 matches at 7 bases. The CDR3 covers 15 residues. The J segment lost 0 bases and the V segment lost 7 bases, leaving 8 bases of the junction unmatched. Germline-derived CDR1 and CDR2 are MRHNA and SNTAGT. For the CDR3, the DNA is TGTGCCAGCAAAGACAGGGAGATGGTGAACACTGAAGCTTTCTTT. This codes for CASKDREMVNTEAFF.

In this sample, this clonotype turned up many times. The rearrangement uses TRBV6-6 and TRBJ1-1, with a tentative D call TRBD1 (5 bases). V was pared by 5 bases and J by 1 base, with 11 bases between. The CDR3 length is 14 residues. Per the germline V gene, CDR1 is MNHNY and CDR2 is SVGAGI (reference sequence). The CDR3 region is CASSQLGGNTEAFF. Written as DNA, the CDR3 is TGTGCCAGCAGTCAGCTCGGGGGGAACACTGAAGCTTTCTTT.

This clonotype was detected ten times or more. The chain is built from TRBV12-3 or TRBV12-4 and TRBJ1-2, with 9 nucleotides matching TRBD1. The CDR3 extends over 14 amino acids. V lost 3 bases and J lost 7; bases outside the gene matches: 6. For the CDR3, the DNA is TGTGCCAGCAGTTTGGGGACAGGGCTCTCTGGCTACACCTTC. This sequence encodes CASSLGTGLSGYTF.

This clonotype was picked up a small number of times. The rearrangement links TRBV4-1 to TRBJ2-3, with 7 bases lining up with TRBD2. In germline, CDR1 is MGHRA, CDR2 YSYEKL. V gave up 0 bases and J gave up 0 bases; unmatched junction bases: 3. CDR3 size: 16 residues. The CDR3 here is CASSQESSGSTDTQYF. In DNA, the CDR3 is TGCGCCAGCAGCCAAGAATCTAGCGGAAGCACAGATACGCAGTATTTT.

The CDR3 protein is CASSQEPARINEKLFF. As DNA, the CDR3 is TGTGCCAGCAGCCAAGAACCCGCGCGTATTAATGAAAAACTGTTTTTT. V gene TRBV4-2 combines with J gene TRBJ1-4; no firm D call. V lost 0 bases and J lost 4, with 12 bases in between. The CDR3 runs 16 residues. CDR1 LGHNA and CDR2 YNFKEQ come from the germline V gene.

There are many counts of this clonotype. This chain uses TRBV7-9 with TRBJ1-1, with TRBD1 matching 7 bases. The CDR3 is 13 amino acids. Germline V gene lookup returns CDR1 SEHNR and CDR2 FQNEAQ (reference sequence). Germline trimming cut 10 bases from V and 0 bases from J; bases unmatched to any gene: 5. CDR3 sequence reads: CATETGMNTEAFF. As DNA, the CDR3 is TGTGCCACAGAGACAGGGATGAACACTGAAGCTTTCTTT.